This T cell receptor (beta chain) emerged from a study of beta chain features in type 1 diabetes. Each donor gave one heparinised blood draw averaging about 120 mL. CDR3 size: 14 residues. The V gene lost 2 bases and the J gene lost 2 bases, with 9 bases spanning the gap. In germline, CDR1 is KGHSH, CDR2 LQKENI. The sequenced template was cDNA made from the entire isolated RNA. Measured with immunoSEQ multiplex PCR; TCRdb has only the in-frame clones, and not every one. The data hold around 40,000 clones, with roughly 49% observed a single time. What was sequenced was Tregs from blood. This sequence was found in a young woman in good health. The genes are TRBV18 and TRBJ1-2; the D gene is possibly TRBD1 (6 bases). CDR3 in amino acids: CASSPGGQNYGYTF. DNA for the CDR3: TGTGCCAGCTCACCAGGAGGACAGAACTATGGCTACACCTTC.